These 12 T cell receptor beta chains were all obtained from the same sample, sequenced in a study of CD4 T cells in relation to SARS-CoV-2 and coronaviruses. The unexposed donors gave CD4+ T cells in about 2011-2018, prior to COVID-19. CD4+ T cells were isolated from the cells after around 10 days of culture. Repertoires were generated with immunoSEQ multiplex PCR, while TCRdb's copy carries only in-frame clones and drops some. The sample lists about 26,000 clones, about 77% occurring once. These TCRs' antigens remain unknown. What was sequenced was CD4+ T cells from PBMCs, cultured in vitro. All receptors come from a human donor in good health.

In its sample, this clone was seen a few times. The rearrangement joins TRBV3-1 (or the pseudogene TRBV3-2) to TRBJ2-2; 7 nucleotides agree with TRBD1. The length of the CDR3 is 15 residues. CDR1 and CDR2 (germline): LGHDT, YNNKEL (reference sequence). J lost 1 base, V lost 1 base, and 0 bases had no gene match. The CDR3 loop is CASSQGTGNTGELFF. CDR3 bases: TGTGCCAGCAGCCAAGGGACAGGGAACACCGGGGAGCTGTTTTTT.

Only one count was recorded for this clone. The V gene is TRBV9, the J gene TRBJ2-3, with D perhaps being TRBD1 or TRBD2 (5 bases each). V lost 2 bases to trimming and J lost 6 bases, with 16 bases between them. The CDR3 sequence is 15 residues long. Germline values: CDR1 SGDLS, CDR2 YYNGEE. The DNA of the CDR3 is TGTGCCAGCAGCGTGCCGGGACCATCGCCGGATACGCAGTATTTT. Protein: CASSVPGPSPDTQYF.

The genes are TRBV9 and TRBJ1-3; D call uncertain. In germline, CDR1 is SGDLS, CDR2 YYNGEE. V gave up 3 bases and J gave up 0 bases, with 7 bases separating them. The CDR3 runs 14 residues. This CDR3 reads CASSASSSGNTIYF. In DNA form, the CDR3 reads TGTGCCAGCAGCGCGTCCTCCTCTGGAAACACCATATATTTT.

V usage is TRBV29-1 and J usage is TRBJ1-2; a possible D gene is TRBD1 (6 bases). Germline assignment: CDR1 SQVTM and CDR2 ANQGSEA. This CDR3 has 12 residues. Trimming took 7 bases from V and 1 from J, leaving 10 bases between them. CDR3 nucleotide sequence: TGCAGCGCCCTGGACAGTAACTATGGCTACACCTTC. This translates into CSALDSNYGYTF.

The V gene is TRBV6-1, the J gene TRBJ1-5; D not certain. This CDR3 is 17 amino acids long. Germline V gene sequence: CDR1 MNHNS, CDR2 SASEGT. Deletions cut 1 base from V and 4 bases from J, with 17 bases between. Here the CDR3 DNA reads TGTGCCAGCAGTGAAGGAACGCGTTGGACGGCTAATCAGCCCCAGCATTTT. Residues: CASSEGTRWTANQPQHF.

V usage is TRBV16 and J usage is TRBJ2-2; TRBD1 is a possible D gene (5 bases). Trimming removed 0 bases from V and 3 bases from J, with 8 bases in between. Per germline, CDR1 KGHSY and CDR2 FQNENV. CDR3 size: 15 residues. The CDR3 reads CASSQSIGDTGELFF. The CDR3, as DNA: TGTGCCAGCAGCCAATCGATAGGGGACACCGGGGAGCTGTTTTTT.

The chain links TRBV3-1 (or the pseudogene TRBV3-2) to TRBJ1-1; D is unresolved. This CDR3 spans 13 amino acids. Deletions cut 4 bases from V and 0 bases from J, with 6 bases between. Looked up from germline, CDR1 is LGHDT and CDR2 is YNNKEL (reference sequence). The CDR3: CASSPQVNTEAFF. DNA of the CDR3: TGTGCCAGCAGCCCACAAGTGAACACTGAAGCTTTCTTT.

This clone was detected only once. CDR3 in amino acids: CASSVEAGGGYTF. DNA for the CDR3: TGTGCCAGCAGCGTAGAGGCAGGGGGTGGCTACACCTTC. This chain connects TRBV9 to TRBJ1-2, with 7 bases lining up with TRBD1. This CDR3 comprises 13 residues. Germline CDR1 and CDR2: SGDLS and YYNGEE. J gave up 7 bases and V 0 bases, and 3 bases lay outside the gene matches.

This chain connects TRBV13 to TRBJ1-6; D is ambiguous. Trimming shortened V by 3 bases and J by 7 bases, and 7 bases separated the two germline ends. Per the germline V gene, CDR1 is PRHDT and CDR2 is FYEKMQ (reference sequence). This CDR3 has 13 residues. CDR3 loop: CASSFIGNSPLHF. The DNA for the CDR3 is TGTGCCAGCAGCTTTATTGGGAATTCACCCCTCCACTTT. The complete variable domain, with remaining parts taken from reference TRBV13 and TRBJ1-6, reads AAGVIQSPRHLIKEKRETATLKCYPIPRHDTVYWYQQGPGQDPQFLISFYEKMQSDKGSIPDRFSAQQFSDYHSELNMSSLELGDSALYFCASSFIGNSPLHFGNGTRLTVT.

The J gene is TRBJ2-5, the V gene TRBV5-1, with D perhaps TRBD2 (5 bases). Trimming took 0 bases from V and 9 from J, leaving 15 bases between them. The CDR3 has 14 amino acids. Germline V gives CDR1 SGHRS, CDR2 YFSETQ. DNA of the CDR3: TGCGCCAGCAGCTTGGCCCTCCCCCGAGGGTCCCAGTACTTC. Translated, it gives CASSLALPRGSQYF.

The chain couples TRBV4-3 to TRBJ1-4; perhaps TRBD1 as D (6 bases). The CDR3 consists of 15 residues. In germline, CDR1 is LGHNA, CDR2 YSLEER. V lost 0 bases and J lost 5, with 10 bases in between. The CDR3 spells CASSQEPRGNEKLFF. DNA of the CDR3: TGCGCCAGCAGCCAAGAACCCAGGGGCAATGAAAAACTGTTTTTT.

This clone is a singleton in its sample. The chain carries TRBV6-6 and TRBJ2-3, with 8 positions matching TRBD2. CDR1 is MNHNY and CDR2 is SVGAGI in the germline V gene (reference sequence). V was clipped by 6 bases and J by 0 bases; unmatched bases: 2. The CDR3 is made up of 14 amino acids. Here the CDR3 reads CASRSSGSTDTQYF. For the CDR3, the DNA is TGTGCCAGCAGATCTAGCGGGAGCACAGATACGCAGTATTTT.